This T cell receptor beta chain was observed in a study of T cell changes during pregnancy in multiple sclerosis. Assay: immunoSEQ multiplex PCR; the TCRdb copy retains only in-frame clones and omits some. The sample shows roughly 26,000 clones, 89% of them seen only once. The CDR3 loop spans 16 amino acids. Looked up from germline, CDR1 is SGHRS and CDR2 is YFSETQ. J gave up 5 bases and V 4 bases, and 11 bases lay outside the gene matches. This chain joins TRBV5-1 and TRBJ1-5, with 8 nucleotides matching TRBD1. The origin of this receptor is a female donor with multiple sclerosis, enrolled in a pregnancy study. Specimen: CD8+ T cells from peripheral blood mononuclear cells, collected in the second trimester of pregnancy. Here the CDR3 reads CASSQGGTGRDQPQHF. In DNA form, the CDR3 reads TGCGCCAGCAGCCAAGGCGGGACAGGTAGGGATCAGCCCCAGCATTTT.